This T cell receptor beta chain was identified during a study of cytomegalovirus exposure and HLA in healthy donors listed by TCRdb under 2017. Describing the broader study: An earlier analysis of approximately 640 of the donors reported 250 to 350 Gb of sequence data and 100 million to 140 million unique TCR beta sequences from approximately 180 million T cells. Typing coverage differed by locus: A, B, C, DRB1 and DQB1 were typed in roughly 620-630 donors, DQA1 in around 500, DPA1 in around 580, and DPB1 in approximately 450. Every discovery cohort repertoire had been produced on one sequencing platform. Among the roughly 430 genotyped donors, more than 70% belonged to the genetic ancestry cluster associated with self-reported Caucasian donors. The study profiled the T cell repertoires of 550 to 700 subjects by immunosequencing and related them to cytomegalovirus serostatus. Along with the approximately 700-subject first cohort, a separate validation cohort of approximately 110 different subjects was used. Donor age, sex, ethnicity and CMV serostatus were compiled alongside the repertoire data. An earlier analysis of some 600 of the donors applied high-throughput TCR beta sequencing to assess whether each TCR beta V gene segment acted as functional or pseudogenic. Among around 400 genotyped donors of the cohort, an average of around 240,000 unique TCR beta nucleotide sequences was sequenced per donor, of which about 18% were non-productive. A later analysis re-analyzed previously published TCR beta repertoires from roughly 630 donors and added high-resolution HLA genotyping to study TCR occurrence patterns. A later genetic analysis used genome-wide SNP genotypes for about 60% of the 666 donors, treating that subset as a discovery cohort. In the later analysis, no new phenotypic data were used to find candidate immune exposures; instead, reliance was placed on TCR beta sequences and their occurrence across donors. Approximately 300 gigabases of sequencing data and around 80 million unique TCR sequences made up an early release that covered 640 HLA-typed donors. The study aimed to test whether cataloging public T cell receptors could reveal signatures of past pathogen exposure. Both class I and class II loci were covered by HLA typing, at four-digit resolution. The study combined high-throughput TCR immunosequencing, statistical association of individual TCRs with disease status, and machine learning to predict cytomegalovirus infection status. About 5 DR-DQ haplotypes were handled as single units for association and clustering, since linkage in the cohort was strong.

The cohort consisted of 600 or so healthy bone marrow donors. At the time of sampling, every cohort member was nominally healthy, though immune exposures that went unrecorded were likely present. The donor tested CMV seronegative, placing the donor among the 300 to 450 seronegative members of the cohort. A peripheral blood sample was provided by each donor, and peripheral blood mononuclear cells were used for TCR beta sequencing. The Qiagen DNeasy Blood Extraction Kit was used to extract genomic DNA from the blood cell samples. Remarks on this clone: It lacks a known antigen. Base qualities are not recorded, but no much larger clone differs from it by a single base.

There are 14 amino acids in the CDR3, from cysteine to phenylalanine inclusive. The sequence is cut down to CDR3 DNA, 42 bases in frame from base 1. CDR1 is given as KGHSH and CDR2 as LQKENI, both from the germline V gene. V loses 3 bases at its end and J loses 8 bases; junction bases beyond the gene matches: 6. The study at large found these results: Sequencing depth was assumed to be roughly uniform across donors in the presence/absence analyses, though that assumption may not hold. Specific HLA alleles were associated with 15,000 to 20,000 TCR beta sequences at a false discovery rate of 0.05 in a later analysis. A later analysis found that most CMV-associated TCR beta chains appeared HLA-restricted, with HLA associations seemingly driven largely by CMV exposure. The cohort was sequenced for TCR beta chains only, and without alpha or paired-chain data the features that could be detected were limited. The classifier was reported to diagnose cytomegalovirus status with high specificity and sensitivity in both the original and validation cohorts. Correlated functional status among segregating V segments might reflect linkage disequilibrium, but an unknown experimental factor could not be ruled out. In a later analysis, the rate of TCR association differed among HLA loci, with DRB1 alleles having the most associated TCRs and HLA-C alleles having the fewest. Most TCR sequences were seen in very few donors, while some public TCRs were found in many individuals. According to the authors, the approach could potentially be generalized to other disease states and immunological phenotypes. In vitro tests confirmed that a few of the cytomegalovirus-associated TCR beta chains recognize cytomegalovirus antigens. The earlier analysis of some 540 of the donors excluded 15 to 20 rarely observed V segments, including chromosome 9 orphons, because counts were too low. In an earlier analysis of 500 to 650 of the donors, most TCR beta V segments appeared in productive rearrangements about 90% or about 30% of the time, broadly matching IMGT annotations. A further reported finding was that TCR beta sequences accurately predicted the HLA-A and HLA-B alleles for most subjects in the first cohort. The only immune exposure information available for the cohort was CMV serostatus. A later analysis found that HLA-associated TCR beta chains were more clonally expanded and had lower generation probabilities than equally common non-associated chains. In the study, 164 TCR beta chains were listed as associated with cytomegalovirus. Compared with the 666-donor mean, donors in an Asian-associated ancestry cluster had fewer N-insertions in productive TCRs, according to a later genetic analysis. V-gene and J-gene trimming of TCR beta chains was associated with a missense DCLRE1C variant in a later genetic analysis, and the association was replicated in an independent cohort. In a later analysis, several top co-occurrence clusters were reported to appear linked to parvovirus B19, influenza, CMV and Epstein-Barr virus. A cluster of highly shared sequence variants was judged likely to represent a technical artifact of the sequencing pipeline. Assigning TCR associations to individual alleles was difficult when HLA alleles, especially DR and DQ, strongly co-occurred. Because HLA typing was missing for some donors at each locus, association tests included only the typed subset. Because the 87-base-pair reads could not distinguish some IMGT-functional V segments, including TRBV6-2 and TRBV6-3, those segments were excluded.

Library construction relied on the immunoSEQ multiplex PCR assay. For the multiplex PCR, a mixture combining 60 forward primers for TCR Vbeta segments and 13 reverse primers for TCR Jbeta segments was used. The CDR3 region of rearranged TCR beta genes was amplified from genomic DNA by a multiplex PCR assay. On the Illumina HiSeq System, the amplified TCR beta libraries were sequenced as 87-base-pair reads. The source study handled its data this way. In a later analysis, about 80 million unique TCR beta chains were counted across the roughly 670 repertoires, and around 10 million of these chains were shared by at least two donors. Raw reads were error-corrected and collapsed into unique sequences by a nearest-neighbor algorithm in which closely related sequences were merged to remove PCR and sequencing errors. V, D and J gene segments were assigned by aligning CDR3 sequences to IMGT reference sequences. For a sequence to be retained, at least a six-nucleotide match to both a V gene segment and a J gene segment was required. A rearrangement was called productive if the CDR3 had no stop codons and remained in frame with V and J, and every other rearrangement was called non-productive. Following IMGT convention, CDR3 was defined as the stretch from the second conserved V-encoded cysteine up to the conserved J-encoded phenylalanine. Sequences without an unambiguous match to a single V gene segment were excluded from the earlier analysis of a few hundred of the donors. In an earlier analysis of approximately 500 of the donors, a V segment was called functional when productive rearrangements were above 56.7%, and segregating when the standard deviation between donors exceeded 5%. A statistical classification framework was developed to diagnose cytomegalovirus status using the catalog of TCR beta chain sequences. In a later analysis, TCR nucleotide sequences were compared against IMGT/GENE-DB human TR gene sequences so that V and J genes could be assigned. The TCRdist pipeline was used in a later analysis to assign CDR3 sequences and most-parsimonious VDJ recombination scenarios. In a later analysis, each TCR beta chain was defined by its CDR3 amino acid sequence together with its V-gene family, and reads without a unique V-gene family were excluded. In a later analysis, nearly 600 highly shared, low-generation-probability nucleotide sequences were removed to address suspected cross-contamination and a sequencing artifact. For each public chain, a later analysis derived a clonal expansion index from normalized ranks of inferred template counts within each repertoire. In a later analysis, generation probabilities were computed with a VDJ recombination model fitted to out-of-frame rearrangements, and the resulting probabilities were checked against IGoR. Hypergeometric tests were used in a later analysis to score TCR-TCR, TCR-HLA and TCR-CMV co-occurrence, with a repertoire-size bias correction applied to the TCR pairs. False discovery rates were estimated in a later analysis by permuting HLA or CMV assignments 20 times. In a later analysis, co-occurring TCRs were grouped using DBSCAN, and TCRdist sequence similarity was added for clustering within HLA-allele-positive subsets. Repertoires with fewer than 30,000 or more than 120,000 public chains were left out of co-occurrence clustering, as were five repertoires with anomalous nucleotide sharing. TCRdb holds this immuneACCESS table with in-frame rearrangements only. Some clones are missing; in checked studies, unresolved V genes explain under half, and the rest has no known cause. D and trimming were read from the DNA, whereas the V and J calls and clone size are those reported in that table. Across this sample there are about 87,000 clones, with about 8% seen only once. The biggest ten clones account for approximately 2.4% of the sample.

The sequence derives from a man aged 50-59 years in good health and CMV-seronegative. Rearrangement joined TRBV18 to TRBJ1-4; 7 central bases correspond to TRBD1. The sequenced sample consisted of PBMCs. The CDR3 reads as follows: CASSPQGDREKLFF. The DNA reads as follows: TGTGCCAGCTCACCTCAGGGGGACCGGGAAAAACTGTTTTTT.